These 29 T cell receptor beta chains originate from one sample sequenced in a study of shared clonotypes between healthy human individuals. The table came from immunoSEQ multiplex PCR; TCRdb's copy has only in-frame clones and leaves some out. Here the sample spans about 2.4 million clones, roughly 93% being singletons. Sequenced input: naive CD4+ T cells from PBMCs. Sample subset: CD45RA+ positively selected. The receptors were gathered from a man aged 18 to 29 in good health. Some clones in this sample may be carry-over from other donors' samples.

The V call is TRBV7-9, the J call TRBJ2-1, with 9 bases matching TRBD1. In germline, CDR1 is SEHNR, CDR2 FQNEAQ (reference sequence). Unmatched junction bases numbered 7, after V lost 3 bases and J lost 7 bases. The CDR3 is made up of 15 amino acids. Here the CDR3 DNA reads TGTGCCAGCAGCTTTGAACAGGGGGCTGGGAATGAGCAGTTCTTC. It encodes CASSFEQGAGNEQFF.

V and J are TRBV10-3 and TRBJ1-3; tentatively, D is TRBD1 (5 bases). The CDR3 runs to 16 residues. Trimming shortened V by 4 bases and J by 1 base, and 14 bases separated the two germline ends. The germline CDR1 and CDR2 sequences are ENHRY and SYGVKD. CDR3 region: CAISGSRAQSGNTIYF. Here the CDR3 DNA reads TGTGCCATCAGTGGTTCCAGGGCACAATCTGGAAACACCATATATTTT.

The V gene is TRBV6-1, the J gene TRBJ2-4, with D maybe TRBD2 (5 bases). Germline CDR1 is MNHNS and CDR2 is SASEGT. The CDR3 contains 12 residues. V lost 8 bases and J lost 8, with 13 bases in between. DNA for the CDR3: TGTGCCAGCCGCGACCTAGCCGACATTCAGTACTTC. Protein sequence: CASRDLADIQYF.

The chain joins TRBV6-1 to TRBJ1-2, with D possibly TRBD1 on 5 matching bases. V lost 2 bases to trimming and J lost 4 bases, with 11 bases between them. CDR1 and CDR2 from the germline V gene are MNHNS and SASEGT. This CDR3 contains 14 residues. The CDR3 region has the DNA TGTGCCAGCAGTGAACGGGCCGGGGGCTATGGCTACACCTTC. Residues: CASSERAGGYGYTF.

Here the CDR3 DNA reads TGCGCCAGCAGCTCGGAGCGAGATGATACGCAGTATTTT. It yields the protein CASSSERDDTQYF. The rearrangement links TRBV5-1 to TRBJ2-3; D is uncertain. CDR3 length equals 13 residues. CDR1 and CDR2 from the germline V gene are SGHRS and YFSETQ. V lost 3 bases to trimming and J lost 6 bases, with 11 bases between them. Looking up the rest from reference TRBV5-1 and TRBJ2-3 gives the full variable domain: KAGVTQTPRYLIKTRGQQVTLSCSPISGHRSVSWYQQTPGQGLQFLFEYFSETQRNKGNFPGRFSGRQFSNSRSEMNVSTLELGDSALYLCASSSERDDTQYFGPGTRLTVL.

The chain recombines TRBV5-1 with TRBJ2-7; 7 bases line up with TRBD1. The V gene's germline CDR1 is SGHRS and CDR2 YFSETQ. V shed 5 bases and J 2 bases; nucleotides not matched to a gene: 1. The CDR3 runs to 12 residues. CDR3 in amino acids: CASRGQAYEQYF. For the CDR3, the DNA is TGCGCCAGCAGAGGACAGGCCTACGAGCAGTACTTC.

The chain has TRBV28 and TRBJ2-7; 7 bases match TRBD2. Germline lookup yields CDR1 MDHEN and CDR2 SYDVKM. The J segment lost 2 bases and the V segment lost 7 bases, leaving 20 bases of the junction unmatched. The CDR3 is made up of 18 amino acids. CDR3 in amino acids: CASTLGGRAGVSTYEQYF. Here the CDR3 DNA reads TGTGCCAGCACCCTCGGGGGGAGGGCCGGGGTGAGCACCTACGAGCAGTACTTC.

This clone was counted a single time. The gene calls are TRBV4-2 and TRBJ2-7, with 7 bases lining up with TRBD2. The junction had 5 bases not matched to a gene; V was cut back by 0 bases and J by 0 bases. The germline V gene encodes CDR1 LGHNA and CDR2 YNFKEQ. The CDR3 runs to 16 residues. CDR3 bases: TGTGCCAGCAGCCAAGAGGCTAGCGGTGGCTCCTACGAGCAGTACTTC. Translation gives CASSQEASGGSYEQYF.

The rearrangement joins TRBV7-2 to TRBJ2-7; D may be TRBD2 (6 bases). The germline CDR1 and CDR2 sequences are SGHTA and FQGNSA. V lost 5 bases and J 6 bases, leaving 14 bases between the germline ends. The CDR3 is 13 residues long. Here the CDR3 reads CASSSSAGGEQYF. The CDR3 DNA is TGTGCCAGCAGCAGTTCCGCCGGGGGCGAGCAGTACTTC.

The CDR3 DNA reads as TGTGCCAGCAGCCCGGGACAGGGCACCTACGAGCAGTACTTC. It codes for CASSPGQGTYEQYF. This chain uses TRBV11-3 with TRBJ2-7; 9 nucleotides match TRBD1. The CDR3 totals 14 residues. V shed 5 bases and J 2 bases; nucleotides not matched to a gene: 4. The germline V gene encodes CDR1 SGHNT and CDR2 YENEEA.

This clone was seen once. In nucleotides, the CDR3 is TGCGCCAGCAGCCCGTCCGGGGGGGGTAACTATGGCTACACCTTC. Translation gives CASSPSGGGNYGYTF. This chain uses TRBV4-1 with TRBJ1-2; possibly TRBD1 for D (5 bases). The germline CDR1 and CDR2 sequences are MGHRA and YSYEKL. The V and J ends lost 4 bases and 1 base respectively, with 13 bases between them. The CDR3 totals 15 residues.

The V gene is TRBV6-1, the J gene TRBJ2-7; 10 nucleotides line up with TRBD2. Germline V gives CDR1 MNHNS, CDR2 SASEGT. V was pared by 7 bases and J by 6 bases, with 9 bases of the junction left unmatched. CDR3 length: 14 amino acids. For the CDR3, the DNA is TGTGCCAGCATTTTATCTAGCGGGAGTGGCGAGCAGTACTTC. Translation gives CASILSSGSGEQYF.

The V call is TRBV18, the J call TRBJ2-7; TRBD1 matches at 8 bases. The germline gives CDR1 KGHSH, CDR2 LQKENI. The V gene end was trimmed by 1 base and the J gene end by 0 bases; junction bases not matched to a gene: 11. CDR3 length: 18 amino acids. The CDR3 sequence: CASSPRPARGQNSYEQYF. The DNA of the CDR3 is TGTGCCAGCTCACCACGGCCTGCCAGGGGGCAAAACTCCTACGAGCAGTACTTC.

The chain recombines TRBV11-3 with TRBJ2-3; TRBD1 aligns across 10 bases. The junction had 5 bases not matched to a gene; V was cut back by 3 bases and J by 5 bases. CDR3 length equals 15 residues. Germline CDR1 reads SGHNT; CDR2 reads YENEEA. The CDR3 nucleotides are TGTGCCAGCAGCTTTGGGGGACAGGGGATAGATACGCAGTATTTT. Translating gives CASSFGGQGIDTQYF.

The chain uses TRBV25-1 and TRBJ1-4; TRBD1 is a possible D gene (5 bases). V was clipped by 0 bases and J by 3 bases, with 8 bases between them. CDR3 size: 15 residues. The germline gives CDR1 MGHDK, CDR2 SYGVNS. CDR3 coding DNA: TGTGCCAGCAGTGAATATCACAGGCCTAATGAAAAACTGTTTTTT. Its translation: CASSEYHRPNEKLFF.

The genes are TRBV5-6 and TRBJ1-2; D is unclear. The V end lost 0 bases, the J end lost 0 bases, and 9 bases lay between the germline ends. In germline, CDR1 is SGHDT, CDR2 YYEEEE. This CDR3 comprises 15 residues. The CDR3: CASSLAPRTNYGYTF. The CDR3, as DNA: TGTGCCAGCAGCTTGGCTCCGCGAACTAACTATGGCTACACCTTC.

The chain combines TRBV15 with TRBJ1-3; tentative D call: TRBD1 (5 bases). Between the trimmed V and J ends, which lost 3 bases and 4 bases, there was a span of 19 bases. The CDR3 sequence is 17 residues long. Germline values: CDR1 LNHNV, CDR2 YYDKDF (reference sequence). The chain's CDR3 is CATSRGLGVLGGNTIYF. The DNA for the CDR3 is TGTGCCACCAGCAGGGGCCTGGGGGTCTTAGGCGGAAACACCATATATTTT.

The chain joins TRBV27 to TRBJ2-2; D call uncertain. V was clipped by 3 bases and J by 4 bases, with 9 bases between them. The CDR3 covers 14 residues. The V gene's germline CDR1 is MNHEY and CDR2 SMNVEV (reference sequence). CDR3 DNA sequence: TGTGCCAGCAGTTTCTGGCCTATCACCGGGGAGCTGTTTTTT. Translation: CASSFWPITGELFF.

About this clone itself: The same CDR3 can be traced to other DNA sequences in this sample. The rearrangement links TRBV9 to TRBJ2-1, with 7 bases aligning to TRBD2. V lost 0 bases, J lost 6 bases, and 3 bases stayed unmatched. The germline CDR1 and CDR2 sequences are SGDLS and YYNGEE. The CDR3 contains 14 residues. CDR3 residues: CASSVATGGNEQFF. The CDR3 DNA is TGTGCCAGCAGCGTAGCCACGGGGGGCAATGAGCAGTTCTTC. The variable domain in full, completed from reference TRBV9 and TRBJ2-1, reads DSGVTQTPKHLITATGQRVTLRCSPRSGDLSVYWYQQSLDQGLQFLIQYYNGEERAKGNILERFSAQQFPDLHSELNLSSLELGDSALYFCASSVATGGNEQFFGPGTRLTVL.

V and J are TRBV7-2 and TRBJ2-1, with 7 positions matching TRBD1. CDR1 SGHTA and CDR2 FQGNSA come from the germline V gene. The junction had 6 bases not matched to a gene; V was cut back by 0 bases and J by 7 bases. The CDR3 loop spans 15 amino acids. The CDR3 region is CASSLASTGANEQFF. As DNA, the CDR3 is TGTGCCAGCAGCTTAGCGTCTACAGGGGCGAATGAGCAGTTCTTC.

The chain recombines TRBV27 with TRBJ1-2; D gene uncertain. The germline CDR1 and CDR2 sequences are MNHEY and SMNVEV (reference sequence). Deletions cut 4 bases from V and 5 bases from J, with 14 bases between. The CDR3 is 14 amino acids. The CDR3 sequence: CASSSSDFLYGYTF. The CDR3, as DNA: TGTGCCAGCAGTTCGTCGGACTTCTTATATGGCTACACCTTC.

The rearrangement links TRBV5-4 to TRBJ1-2; a possible D gene is TRBD1 (5 bases). CDR3 length: 15 residues. Trimming pared 4 bases from V and 4 bases from J, leaving 17 bases between. Germline assignment: CDR1 SGHNT and CDR2 YYREEE (reference sequence). CDR3: CASSRDDPIGYGYTF. CDR3 DNA: TGTGCCAGCAGCCGGGACGACCCGATCGGCTATGGCTACACCTTC.

The DNA for the CDR3 is TGTGCCACCAGCAGGGAGACAGGGGGTTACAATCAGCCCCAGCATTTT. It encodes CATSRETGGYNQPQHF. This chain connects TRBV15 to TRBJ1-5; 9 positions agree with TRBD1. The CDR3 covers 16 residues. Germline CDR1 reads LNHNV; CDR2 reads YYDKDF (reference sequence). V gave up 3 bases and J gave up 3 bases; unmatched junction bases: 6. Full variable domain (missing parts from reference TRBV15 and TRBJ1-5): DAMVIQNPRYQVTQFGKPVTLSCSQTLNHNVMYWYQQKSSQAPKLLFHYYDKDFNNEADTPDNFQSRRPNTSFCFLDIRSPGLGDTAMYLCATSRETGGYNQPQHFGDGTRLSIL.

The rearrangement uses TRBV6-5 and TRBJ1-1; maybe TRBD1 (5 bases). The germline CDR1 and CDR2 sequences are MNHEY and SVGAGI. CDR3 length equals 15 residues. V lost 5 bases, J lost 3 bases, and 16 bases lay in between. The CDR3 sequence is CASSTRPGGDTEAFF. CDR3 coding DNA: TGTGCCAGCAGTACCCGGCCGGGGGGGGACACTGAAGCTTTCTTT.

This chain connects TRBV18 to TRBJ2-7; D unresolved. Trimming shortened V by 3 bases and J by 5 bases, and 8 bases separated the two germline ends. The CDR3 loop spans 12 amino acids. Germline CDR1 and CDR2: KGHSH and LQKENI. CDR3: CASSPIADEQYF. The CDR3 DNA reads as TGTGCCAGCTCACCTATCGCGGACGAGCAGTACTTC.

V and J are TRBV27 and TRBJ2-6; either TRBD1 or TRBD2 may supply D (5 bases each). The V end lost 4 bases, the J end lost 7 bases, and 23 bases lay between the germline ends. CDR3 size: 18 residues. Germline V lookup: CDR1 MNHEY, CDR2 SMNVEV (reference sequence). CDR3 amino acids: CASSSHGADALGANVLTF. The DNA of the CDR3 is TGTGCCAGCAGTTCCCACGGGGCGGACGCTCTGGGAGCCAACGTCCTGACTTTC.

Points on this clone: The sample contains more than one DNA sequence encoding this CDR3. The V and J genes are TRBV5-4 and TRBJ2-1, with D unresolved. The CDR3 sequence is 11 residues long. Trimming removed 5 bases from V and 5 bases from J, with 5 bases in between. Germline loops: CDR1 SGHNT, CDR2 YYREEE (reference sequence). For the CDR3, the DNA is TGTGCCAGCAGTCTAAACAATGAGCAGTTCTTC. It encodes CASSLNNEQFF.

The V gene is TRBV28, the J gene TRBJ2-7; D is tentatively TRBD1 or TRBD2 (5 bases each). V lost 3 bases to trimming and J lost 5 bases, with 11 bases between them. The CDR3 is 13 amino acids. The germline CDR1 and CDR2 sequences are MDHEN and SYDVKM. CDR3 residues: CASSLRGQNEQYF. In DNA, the CDR3 is TGTGCCAGCAGTTTGAGGGGTCAGAACGAGCAGTACTTC.

This chain links TRBV4-1 with TRBJ2-3; either TRBD1 or TRBD2 may supply D (5 bases each). V lost 0 bases and J lost 3, with 10 bases in between. CDR1 and CDR2 (germline): MGHRA, YSYEKL. The CDR3 has 15 amino acids. DNA for the CDR3: TGCGCCAGCAGCCAAGATGGGACGGCGACAGATACGCAGTATTTT. Its protein product is CASSQDGTATDTQYF.